These 19 T cell receptor beta chains came from one sample sequenced in a study of cytomegalovirus exposure and HLA in healthy donors. PCR involved 60 Vbeta and 13 Jbeta primers. Profiling relied on immunoSEQ multiplex PCR, and the TCRdb table lists in-frame clones only, not all of them. The sample lists around 130,000 clones; around 77% were seen once. The material sequenced was PBMCs. The origin of the receptors is a woman aged 50 to 60 in good health and CMV-seronegative.

The CDR3 sequence is CASISRVPGANVLTF. CDR3 bases: TGTGCCAGCATCAGCAGGGTTCCTGGGGCCAACGTCCTGACTTTC. The genes are TRBV7-2 and TRBJ2-6, with TRBD1 as a possible D gene (5 bases). CDR1 and CDR2 from the germline V gene are SGHTA and FQGNSA. Trimming took 7 bases from V and 2 from J, leaving 12 bases between them. The CDR3 contains 15 residues.

This rearrangement joins TRBV7-2 to TRBJ2-1, with 11 bases lining up with TRBD1. The CDR3 loop spans 17 amino acids. Looked up from germline, CDR1 is SGHTA and CDR2 is FQGNSA. After removal of 5 bases from V and 5 bases from J, the junction contained 11 bases not matched to a gene. For the CDR3, the DNA is TGTGCCAGCAGCCCCACTCCTTGGGACAGGGGGGACAATGAGCAGTTCTTC. It encodes CASSPTPWDRGDNEQFF.

This clone was counted a single time. This rearrangement joins TRBV27 to TRBJ2-5; 12 nucleotides align to TRBD2. V lost 6 bases to trimming and J lost 3 bases; unmatched junction nucleotides: 2. This CDR3 has 14 amino acids. Germline values: CDR1 MNHEY, CDR2 SMNVEV (reference sequence). In DNA, the CDR3 is TGTGCCAGCAGAAGACTAGCGGGAGAAGAGACCCAGTACTTC. Translation gives CASRRLAGEETQYF.

This clone was observed a few times. V and J are TRBV29-1 and TRBJ1-1; 7 nucleotides match TRBD1. This CDR3 spans 14 amino acids. V lost 6 bases, J lost 5 bases, and 12 bases stayed unmatched. Germline loops: CDR1 SQVTM, CDR2 ANQGSEA. The chain's CDR3 is CSVVVRGRETEAFF. The CDR3 DNA follows: TGCAGCGTCGTGGTTAGGGGGCGAGAAACTGAAGCTTTCTTT.

V gene TRBV28 combines with J gene TRBJ2-7; the D is unclear. V was shortened by 5 bases and J by 4 bases, with 18 bases between the two germline ends. The germline gives CDR1 MDHEN, CDR2 SYDVKM. The CDR3 totals 15 residues. This CDR3 is CASSQPAGKLYEQYF. DNA for the CDR3: TGTGCCAGCAGTCAACCGGCAGGAAAATTGTACGAGCAGTACTTC.

This chain uses TRBV6-1 with TRBJ1-5; 10 bases line up with TRBD1. This CDR3 is built from 17 residues. Per germline, CDR1 MNHNS and CDR2 SASEGT. Unmatched junction bases numbered 8, after V lost 4 bases and J lost 2 bases. Written as DNA, the CDR3 is TGTGCCAGCAGTGCCGGGACAGGGGCTCAGGGCAATCAGCCCCAGCATTTT. This translates into CASSAGTGAQGNQPQHF.

The chain employs TRBV4-1 and TRBJ2-7, with D perhaps matching TRBD1 (6 bases). Germline V gives CDR1 MGHRA, CDR2 YSYEKL. The CDR3 contains 14 residues. Trimming shortened V by 4 bases and J by 0 bases, and 10 bases separated the two germline ends. DNA of the CDR3: TGCGCCAGCAGCCGAGACAGGTTCTCCTACGAGCAGTACTTC. Translating gives CASSRDRFSYEQYF.

This clone was picked up a small number of times. This sequence joins TRBV29-1 and TRBJ1-1; D call uncertain. The CDR3 covers 15 residues. CDR1 and CDR2 (germline): SQVTM, ANQGSEA. V was cut by 6 bases and J by 0 bases, with 17 bases left in between. CDR3 loop: CSVQATRNVNTEAFF. The CDR3 DNA reads TGCAGCGTCCAAGCCACGAGGAATGTGAACACTGAAGCTTTCTTT. The full variable domain, with the rest looked up from reference TRBV29-1 and TRBJ1-1, is SAVISQKPSRDICQRGTSLTIQCQVDSQVTMMFWYRQQPGQSLTLIATANQGSEATYESGFVIDKFPISRPNLTFSTLTVSNMSPEDSSIYLCSVQATRNVNTEAFFGQGTRLTVV.

This chain connects TRBV5-8 to TRBJ2-2, with a tentative D call TRBD2 (6 bases). V lost 0 bases to trimming and J lost 5 bases, with 8 bases between them. CDR1 and CDR2 (germline): SGHTS, YDEGEE. This CDR3 is 14 amino acids long. The CDR3 DNA sequence: TGTGCCAGCAGCTTGGGGGACTTTACCGGGGAGCTGTTTTTT. Translation gives CASSLGDFTGELFF. Using reference TRBV5-8 and TRBJ2-2 for the parts outside the CDR3, the full variable domain is EAGVTQSPTHLIKTRGQQATLRCSPISGHTSVYWYQQALGLGLQFLLWYDEGEERNRGNFPPRFSGRQFPNYSSELNVNALELEDSALYLCASSLGDFTGELFFGEGSRLTVL.

The chain combines TRBV28 with TRBJ2-2; maybe TRBD2 (5 bases). The length of the CDR3 is 16 residues. V lost 2 bases and J 2 bases, leaving 12 bases between the germline ends. Germline V gene sequence: CDR1 MDHEN, CDR2 SYDVKM. CDR3 in DNA: TGTGCCAGCAGTTTAGTCCAGGCGGGTAACACCGGGGAGCTGTTTTTT. This translates into CASSLVQAGNTGELFF.

This clone appeared once. The rearrangement uses TRBV25-1 and TRBJ1-2; possibly TRBD1 for D (6 bases). CDR1 and CDR2 (germline): MGHDK, SYGVNS. This CDR3 has 12 residues. Trimming removed 6 bases at V and 7 bases at J, with 12 bases between. CDR3 DNA: TGTGCCAGCAGGGGAACAGGGTTTGGCTACACCTTC. Protein product: CASRGTGFGYTF.

This chain joins TRBV4-1 and TRBJ2-7; possible D gene TRBD2, 6 bases. The germline V and J ends were trimmed by 2 bases and 0 bases, with 20 bases remaining between them. The CDR3 totals 18 residues. Germline CDR1 and CDR2: MGHRA and YSYEKL. The CDR3 here is CASSQSGSTSRRSYEQYF. CDR3 nucleotide sequence: TGCGCCAGCAGCCAAAGCGGGTCGACTAGTCGACGCTCCTACGAGCAGTACTTC.

There are a few counts of this clone. The V gene is TRBV12-1, the J gene TRBJ2-3; the D call in the table, TRBD1, was not verified against the DNA. TRBV12-1 is a listed pseudogene. CDR3 size: 14 residues. CDR3 in amino acids: CASRGTPSTDTQYF. The CDR3 bases are TGTGCCAGCAGGGGGACACCAAGCACAGATACGCAGTATTTT.

This clone was counted once. V usage is TRBV6-5 and J usage is TRBJ2-5; TRBD2 matches 9 bases. This CDR3 spans 14 amino acids. Germline lookup yields CDR1 MNHEY and CDR2 SVGAGI. V trimming: 7 bases; J trimming: 5 bases; junction bases outside the gene matches: 8. The CDR3 DNA reads TGTGCCAGCACGGGGGCTAGCGGGAAGGAGACCCAGTACTTC. Translated, it gives CASTGASGKETQYF.

V usage is TRBV5-6 and J usage is TRBJ2-7; 7 nucleotides agree with TRBD2. V lost 0 bases to trimming and J lost 5 bases; unmatched junction nucleotides: 11. The CDR3 consists of 16 residues. Germline V gene sequence: CDR1 SGHDT, CDR2 YYEEEE. The CDR3 region has the DNA TGTGCCAGCAGCTTGGTGAGCGGGGCGGGTCGACACGAGCAGTACGTC. It yields the protein CASSLVSGAGRHEQYV.

The chain has TRBV20-1 and TRBJ1-2; D remains unclear. The CDR3 has 10 amino acids. Germline V gives CDR1 DFQATT, CDR2 SNEGSKA (reference sequence). The V end lost 7 bases, the J end lost 10 bases, and 13 bases lay between the germline ends. DNA for the CDR3: TGCAGTGTTCGAAGCGACTACTACACCTTC. This encodes CSVRSDYYTF.

This sequence joins TRBV5-1 and TRBJ2-1; 11 bases match TRBD1. Per the germline V gene, CDR1 is SGHRS and CDR2 is YFSETQ. CDR3 length equals 15 residues. Unmatched junction bases numbered 1, after V lost 4 bases and J lost 1 base. In DNA, the CDR3 is TGCGCCAGCAGCGGGACAGGGGGGTCCTACAATGAGCAGTTCTTC. Translated: CASSGTGGSYNEQFF.

The chain is built from TRBV14 and TRBJ1-1; 7 bases align to TRBD1. Germline CDR1 and CDR2: SGHDN and FVKESK. J gave up 1 base and V 6 bases, and 5 bases lay outside the gene matches. The CDR3 extends over 14 amino acids. The CDR3 DNA is TGTGCCAGCAGGGAGACAGGGTGGAACACTGAAGCTTTCTTT. This translates into CASRETGWNTEAFF.

The rearrangement uses TRBV11-3 and TRBJ2-5, with D perhaps matching TRBD1 (5 bases). CDR1 and CDR2 (germline): SGHNT, YENEEA. Between the trimmed V and J ends, which lost 5 bases and 1 base, there was a span of 11 bases. The CDR3 has 14 residues. The CDR3 loop reads CASSIGALQETQYF. The CDR3 DNA reads as TGTGCCAGCAGCATTGGGGCCCTCCAAGAGACCCAGTACTTC.